A selection of T cell receptor beta chains follows, all from one sample in a study of T cell responses to AZD1222 COVID-19 vaccine. This table comes from immunoSEQ multiplex PCR, and its TCRdb copy is limited to in-frame clones, with some not included. The sample lists about 140,000 clones, roughly 90% occurring once. The input for sequencing was peripheral blood, taken on day 0 of AZD1222 vaccination. These receptors came from an adult in good health. The CDR3 runs from the conserved cysteine through the conserved F or W. D genes are given only for firm matches. Rows give clone size only sometimes, using once, few, many, or a class for an expanded clone.

D,size,V,J,DNA,CDR3
-,-,TRBV5-5,TRBJ2-6,TGTGCCAGCAGCGTCCGCGGAGGCCCACCCTCTGGGGCCAACGTCCTGACTTTC,CASSVRGGPPSGANVLTF
-,-,TRBV29-1,TRBJ1-1,TGCAGCGTTGAAGATTCAGGTACTGAAGCTTTCTTT,CSVEDSGTEAFF
TRBD1,-,TRBV28,TRBJ1-6,TGTGCCAGCAGTCCACCGGGACAGGGGCCGTTCCACTTT,CASSPPGQGPFHF
TRBD1,-,TRBV24-1,TRBJ2-1,TGTGCCACCAGTGATTCAGGACAGGGCACCTACAATGAGCAGTTCTTC,CATSDSGQGTYNEQFF
TRBD1,-,TRBV4-3,TRBJ1-2,TGCGCCAGCAGTTGGGACAGCAACTATGGCTACACCTTC,CASSWDSNYGYTF
-,-,TRBV7-3,TRBJ1-1,TGTGCCAGCACCCAGATGGGAGACGTTGAAGCTTTCTTT,CASTQMGDVEAFF
-,once,TRBV15,TRBJ2-7,TGTGCCACCAGCAGCCGAGCGAGGCCCCGCTACGAGCAGTACTTC,CATSSRARPRYEQYF
-,-,TRBV11-3,TRBJ1-3,TGTGCCAGCAGCTCGTCGAAAGGGCTGAGAACTATAAGCTCTGGAAACACCATATATTTT,CASSSSKGLRTISSGNTIYF
-,-,TRBV4-2,TRBJ1-2,TGTGCCAGCAGCCAAGAGGTGCAGGACAACTATGGCTACACCTTC,CASSQEVQDNYGYTF
TRBD1,-,TRBV9,TRBJ2-5,TGTGCCAGCAGCGTATCCGGACAGGGAGCGACCCAGTACTTC,CASSVSGQGATQYF
-,-,TRBV4-3,TRBJ2-1,TGCGCCAGCAGCCAAACTGGGGGCGGGGGACAGCAGTTCTTC,CASSQTGGGGQQFF
-,-,TRBV19,TRBJ1-5,TGTGCCAGTAGTATAGATACCACAGGCCATAGCAATCAGCCCCAGCATTTT,CASSIDTTGHSNQPQHF
-,-,TRBV3-1/TRBV3-2,TRBJ1-1,TGTGCCAGCAGCCAAGAGGAGGGAACTGAAGCTTTCTTT,CASSQEEGTEAFF
-,-,TRBV18,TRBJ2-3,TGTGCCAGCTCGCTAGCAGGGAGAGATACGCAGTATTTT,CASSLAGRDTQYF
-,-,TRBV29-1,TRBJ2-1,TGCAGCGTTGAGGGGGGCAGCTCCTACAATGAGCAGTTCTTC,CSVEGGSSYNEQFF
-,-,TRBV14,TRBJ1-1,TGTGCCAGCAGCCAAGATTTCACAGAAACTGAAGCTTTCTTT,CASSQDFTETEAFF
-,-,TRBV30,TRBJ1-1,TGTGCCTGGAGTGTCGGGCATCGGGGTGAAGCTTTCTTT,CAWSVGHRGEAFF
-,-,TRBV5-4,TRBJ2-7,TGTGCCAGCAGCTTGCAGGGGCGATACGAGCAGTACTTC,CASSLQGRYEQYF
TRBD2,-,TRBV19,TRBJ2-1,TGTGCCAGTAAAACTTTGGGGGGACTAGCGGGAGGACAATCCTACAATGAGCAGTTCTTC,CASKTLGGLAGGQSYNEQFF
-,-,TRBV5-1,TRBJ2-7,TGCGCCAGCAGACAACTGGAGGACGAGCAGTACTTC,CASRQLEDEQYF
TRBD1,-,TRBV3-1/TRBV3-2,TRBJ1-1,TGTGCCAGCATCCGGACAGGGAACACTGAAGCTTTCTTT,CASIRTGNTEAFF
-,-,TRBV18,TRBJ2-7,TGTGCCAGCTCAATCCTCCGGGACCTTTCCTACGAGCAGTACTTC,CASSILRDLSYEQYF
-,-,TRBV28,TRBJ2-5,TGTGCCAGCAGTCCCCTTTTTCGCAGGGAGACCCAGTACTTC,CASSPLFRRETQYF
TRBD1,-,TRBV28,TRBJ1-2,TGTGCCAGCAGTTCCTTCCCGGGACAGGCCGGCTATGGCTACACCTTC,CASSSFPGQAGYGYTF
-,-,TRBV6-4,TRBJ2-2,TGTGCCAGCAGTGACTCGTCGGCCGGGGAGCTGTTTTTT,CASSDSSAGELFF
TRBD1,-,TRBV28,TRBJ1-5,TGTGCCAGCAGTCCCAGACAGGGAATGGGCAATCAGCCCCAGCATTTT,CASSPRQGMGNQPQHF
TRBD1,-,TRBV19,TRBJ2-7,TGTGCCAGTAGTCCGGGGACAGGGGGCTACGAGCAGTACTTC,CASSPGTGGYEQYF
-,few,TRBV2,TRBJ2-2,TGTGCCAGCAAAGACGGCGCGAACACCGGGGAGCTGTTTTTT,CASKDGANTGELFF
-,-,TRBV5-6,TRBJ2-5,TGTGCCAGCAGCGAGGCCCGGGGAGAGACCCAGTACTTC,CASSEARGETQYF
-,-,TRBV4-1,TRBJ1-4,TGCGCCAGCAGCCGGGGGCGGCTTGAAAAACTGTTTTTT,CASSRGRLEKLFF
TRBD1,-,TRBV7-9,TRBJ1-3,TGTGCCAGCAGCCGCGGGACAGGGCGAGGAAACACCATATATTTT,CASSRGTGRGNTIYF
-,-,TRBV10-3,TRBJ1-5,TGTGCCATCAGTGAGTCGGGTTTCGGGAATCAGCCCCAGCATTTT,CAISESGFGNQPQHF
-,-,TRBV7-9,TRBJ2-1,TGTGCCAGCAGCTTACTACCCGACAATGAGCAGTTCTTC,CASSLLPDNEQFF
TRBD1,few,TRBV28,TRBJ1-3,TGTGCCAGCACATCCGGACAGGTTGGAAACACCATATATTTT,CASTSGQVGNTIYF
-,-,TRBV30,TRBJ2-7,TGTGCCTGGAGTAGAGGGGGCTACGAGCAGTACTTC,CAWSRGGYEQYF
TRBD1,-,TRBV7-9,TRBJ1-2,TGTGCCAGCAGCTTGGCGGACAGGGGGCCTGGCTATGGCTACACCTTC,CASSLADRGPGYGYTF
-,few,TRBV30,TRBJ1-6,TGTGCCTGCGACGAACTCCGTCCAGACAGAAATTCACCCCTCCACTTT,CACDELRPDRNSPLHF
-,-,TRBV28,TRBJ1-4,TGTGCCAGCAGTTTGATACAGGTGAATGAAAAACTGTTTTTT,CASSLIQVNEKLFF
TRBD1,-,TRBV4-1,TRBJ1-2,TGCGCCAGCAGCCAACCCCAGGGACAGGGGCTAAAATATGGCTACACCTTC,CASSQPQGQGLKYGYTF
-,-,TRBV28,TRBJ1-5,TGTGCCAGCAGGGGTGGGGGGGAGTTTCAGCCCCAGCATTTT,CASRGGGEFQPQHF
TRBD1,-,TRBV6-4,TRBJ2-2,TGTGCCAGCAGTGAGACAGGGCCCACCGGGGAGCTGTTTTTT,CASSETGPTGELFF
-,-,TRBV27,TRBJ1-5,TGTGCCAGCAGCTACACCGGGCACCAGCCCCAGCATTTT,CASSYTGHQPQHF
TRBD1,-,TRBV30,TRBJ2-1,TGTGCCTGGAGCCAAAGTTGGGACAGGCCATGGAACAATGAGCAGTTCTTC,CAWSQSWDRPWNNEQFF
-,-,TRBV18,TRBJ1-1,TGTGCCAGCTCACCACCGGGTCGTTCGGGCGAAGCTTTCTTT,CASSPPGRSGEAFF
-,-,TRBV28,TRBJ1-5,TGTGCCAGCAGCCAAGGACGGAACAGCGAGCATTTT,CASSQGRNSEHF
-,-,TRBV28,TRBJ1-2,TGTGCCAGCAGTCCGACCAGCTATGGCTACACCTTC,CASSPTSYGYTF
-,-,TRBV28,TRBJ2-1,TGTGCCAGCAGTTTAACCTCAAGCTCCTACAATGAGCAGTTCTTC,CASSLTSSSYNEQFF
-,-,TRBV28,TRBJ1-2,TGTGCCAGCAGAAAACAGGTTAACTATGGCTACACCTTC,CASRKQVNYGYTF
-,-,TRBV4-2,TRBJ2-2,TGTGCCAGCAGCCAAGGGTCCAGGGGTTTCACCGGGGAGCTGTTTTTT,CASSQGSRGFTGELFF
TRBD2,-,TRBV19,TRBJ2-1,TGTGCCAGTCGGGCGGGGGATAGCTCCTACAATGAGCAGTTCTTC,CASRAGDSSYNEQFF
TRBD2,-,TRBV28,TRBJ2-2,TGTGCCAGCAGGGAACTAGCGGGAGAGAACACCGGGGAGCTGTTTTTT,CASRELAGENTGELFF
-,-,TRBV30,TRBJ1-1,TGTGCCTGGAGGGTGAACACTGAAGCTTTCTTT,CAWRVNTEAFF
-,-,TRBV6-5,TRBJ1-3,TGTGCCAGCAGGAGTCCTAAGTCCGGAAACACCATATATTTT,CASRSPKSGNTIYF
-,-,TRBV7-7,TRBJ2-7,TGTGCCAGCAGCTTAGGGACAGTATGCTGCGAGCAGTACTTC,CASSLGTVCCEQYF
TRBD1,-,TRBV14,TRBJ1-6,TGTGCCAGCAGGAGACAGGGAAGGGATTCACCCCTCCACTTT,CASRRQGRDSPLHF
-,-,TRBV20-1,TRBJ2-7,TGCAGTGTGCCGGGCCCCTACGAGCAGTACTTC,CSVPGPYEQYF
-,-,TRBV29-1,TRBJ1-1,TGCAGCGTTGTGGGGAGGAGCACTGAAGCTTTCTTT,CSVVGRSTEAFF
-,-,TRBV5-1,TRBJ1-2,TGCGCCAGCAGCTCAGAGCCTAGAGGACGGATTTCTAACTATGGCTACACCTTC,CASSSEPRGRISNYGYTF
-,-,TRBV9,TRBJ1-6,TGTGCCAGCAGCGTAGAATCTTCGAGGTCACCCCTCCACTTT,CASSVESSRSPLHF